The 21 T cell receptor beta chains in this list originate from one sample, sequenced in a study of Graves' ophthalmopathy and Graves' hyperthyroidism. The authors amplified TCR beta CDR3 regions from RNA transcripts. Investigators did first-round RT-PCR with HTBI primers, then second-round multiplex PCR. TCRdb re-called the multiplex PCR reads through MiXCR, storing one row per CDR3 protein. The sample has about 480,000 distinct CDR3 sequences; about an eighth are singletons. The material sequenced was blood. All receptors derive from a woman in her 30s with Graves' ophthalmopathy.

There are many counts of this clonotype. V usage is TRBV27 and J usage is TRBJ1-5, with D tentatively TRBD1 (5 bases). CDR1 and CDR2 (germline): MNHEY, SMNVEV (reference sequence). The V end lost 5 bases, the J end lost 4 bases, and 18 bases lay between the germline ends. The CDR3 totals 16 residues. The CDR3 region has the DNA TGTGCCAGCAGTCGGAGCTTGGGGGGACTAAATCAGCCCCAGCATTTT. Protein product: CASSRSLGGLNQPQHF.

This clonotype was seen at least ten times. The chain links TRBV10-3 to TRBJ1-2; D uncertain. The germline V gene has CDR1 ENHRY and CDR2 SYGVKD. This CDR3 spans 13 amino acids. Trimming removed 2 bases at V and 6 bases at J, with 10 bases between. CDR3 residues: CAISEMPVHGYTF. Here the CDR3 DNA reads TGTGCCATCAGTGAGATGCCAGTTCATGGCTACACCTTC.

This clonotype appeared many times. The CDR3, as DNA: TGTGCCAGCAGTCGAACGGGACAGGGAAGCTCTGGAAACACCATATATTTT. Protein product: CASSRTGQGSSGNTIYF. The chain has TRBV6-1 and TRBJ1-3, with 9 bases matching TRBD1. Germline V CDR1 and CDR2: MNHNS, SASEGT. The CDR3 extends over 17 amino acids. The trim removed 5 bases at V and 0 bases at J, leaving 8 bases unmatched.

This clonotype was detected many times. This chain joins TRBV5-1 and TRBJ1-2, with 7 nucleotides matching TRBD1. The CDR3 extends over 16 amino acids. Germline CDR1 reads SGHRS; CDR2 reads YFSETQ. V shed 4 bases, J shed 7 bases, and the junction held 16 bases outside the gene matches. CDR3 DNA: TGCGCCAGCAGCAGGGTGCCGGGACAGCTTGAGGCTGGCTACACCTTC. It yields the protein CASSRVPGQLEAGYTF.

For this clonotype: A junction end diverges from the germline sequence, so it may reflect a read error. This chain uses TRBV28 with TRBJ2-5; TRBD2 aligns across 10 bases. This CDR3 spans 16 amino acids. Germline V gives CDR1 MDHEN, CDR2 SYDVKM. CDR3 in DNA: TGTTCCAGCAGCGCAAGATGCCTAGCGGGAGCAGAGACCCAGTACTTC. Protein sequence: CSSSARCLAGAETQYF.

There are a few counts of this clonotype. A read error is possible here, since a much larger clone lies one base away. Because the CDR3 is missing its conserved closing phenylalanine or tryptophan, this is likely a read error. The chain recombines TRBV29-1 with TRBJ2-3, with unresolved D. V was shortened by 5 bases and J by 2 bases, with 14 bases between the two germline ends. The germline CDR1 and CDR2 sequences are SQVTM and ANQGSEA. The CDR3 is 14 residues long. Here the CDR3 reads CSVTPPIHTDTQYC. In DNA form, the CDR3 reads TGCAGCGTTACGCCCCCGATACACACAGATACGCAGTATTGT.

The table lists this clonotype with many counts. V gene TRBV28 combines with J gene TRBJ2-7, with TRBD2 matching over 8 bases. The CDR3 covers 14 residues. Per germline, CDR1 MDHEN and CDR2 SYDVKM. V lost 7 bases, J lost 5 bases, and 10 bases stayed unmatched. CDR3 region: CASNTAREEDEQYF. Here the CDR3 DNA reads TGTGCCAGCAACACTGCGCGGGAGGAGGACGAGCAGTACTTC.

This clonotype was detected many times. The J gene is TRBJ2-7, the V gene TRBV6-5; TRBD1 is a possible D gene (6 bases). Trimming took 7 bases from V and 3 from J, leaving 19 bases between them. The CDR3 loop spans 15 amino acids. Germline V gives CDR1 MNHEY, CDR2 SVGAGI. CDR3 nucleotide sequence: TGTGCCAGCATTTTAAGGGGCCAAGGGGGCTACGAGCAGTACTTC. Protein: CASILRGQGGYEQYF.

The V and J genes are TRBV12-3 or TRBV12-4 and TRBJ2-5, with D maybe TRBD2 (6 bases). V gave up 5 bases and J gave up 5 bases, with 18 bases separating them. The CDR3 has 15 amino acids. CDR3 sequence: CASSPAGSNEETQYF. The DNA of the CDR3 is TGTGCCAGCAGTCCCGCCGGGAGTAACGAGGAGACCCAGTACTTC.

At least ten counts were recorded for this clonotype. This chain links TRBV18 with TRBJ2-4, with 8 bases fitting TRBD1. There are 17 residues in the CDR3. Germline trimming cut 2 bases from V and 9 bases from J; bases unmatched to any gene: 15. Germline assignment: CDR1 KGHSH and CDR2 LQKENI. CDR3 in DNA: TGTGCCAGCTCACCATACCCCCCGGACAGGGTGAGGGGCATTCAGTACTTC. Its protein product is CASSPYPPDRVRGIQYF.

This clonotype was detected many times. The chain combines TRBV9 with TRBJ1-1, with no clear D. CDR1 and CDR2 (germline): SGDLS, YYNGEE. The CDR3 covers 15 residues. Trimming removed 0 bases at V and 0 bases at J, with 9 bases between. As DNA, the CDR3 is TGTGCCAGCAGCGTAGGGGCAGTAATGAACACTGAAGCTTTCTTT. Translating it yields CASSVGAVMNTEAFF.

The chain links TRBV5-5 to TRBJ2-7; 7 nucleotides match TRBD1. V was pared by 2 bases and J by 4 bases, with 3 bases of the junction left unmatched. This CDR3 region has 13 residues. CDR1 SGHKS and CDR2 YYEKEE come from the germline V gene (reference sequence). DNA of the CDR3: TGTGCCAGCAGCTTTTGGACAGGATACGAGCAGTACTTC. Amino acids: CASSFWTGYEQYF.

The CDR3 loop is CASSATENTEAFF. The CDR3 DNA sequence: TGTGCCAGCAGCGCGACAGAGAACACTGAAGCTTTCTTT. The chain joins TRBV3-1 to TRBJ1-1, with D possibly matching TRBD1 (5 bases). V lost 5 bases to trimming and J lost 1 base, with 8 bases between them. CDR3 size: 13 residues. Per germline, CDR1 LGHDT and CDR2 YNNKEL (reference sequence).

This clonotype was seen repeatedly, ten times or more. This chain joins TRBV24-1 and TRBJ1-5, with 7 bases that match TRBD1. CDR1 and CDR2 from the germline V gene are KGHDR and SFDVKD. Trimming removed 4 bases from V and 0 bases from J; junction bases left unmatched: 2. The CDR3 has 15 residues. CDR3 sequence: CATSEGGHSNQPQHF. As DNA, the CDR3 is TGTGCCACCAGTGAAGGGGGCCATAGCAATCAGCCCCAGCATTTT.

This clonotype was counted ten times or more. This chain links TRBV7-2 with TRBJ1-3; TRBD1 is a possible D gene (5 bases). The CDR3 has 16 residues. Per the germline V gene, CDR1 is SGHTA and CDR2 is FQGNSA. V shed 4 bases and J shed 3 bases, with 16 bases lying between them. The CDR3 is CASSSTRGSYGNTIYF. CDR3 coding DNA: TGTGCCAGCAGCTCCACTAGGGGATCCTATGGAAACACCATATATTTT.

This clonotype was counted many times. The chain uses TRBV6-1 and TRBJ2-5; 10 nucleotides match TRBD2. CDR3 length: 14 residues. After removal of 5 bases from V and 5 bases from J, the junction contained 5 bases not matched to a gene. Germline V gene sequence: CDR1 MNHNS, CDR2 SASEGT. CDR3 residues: CASSLAGVFETQYF. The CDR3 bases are TGTGCCAGCAGTCTAGCGGGGGTCTTTGAGACCCAGTACTTC.

The chain's CDR3 is CASRRTVRPGIYF. The CDR3 DNA follows: TGTGCCAGCAGACGTACGGTCAGACCCGGCATATATTTT. The V and J genes are TRBV6-1 and TRBJ1-3, with no clear D. The CDR3 extends over 13 amino acids. Trimming shortened V by 6 bases and J by 12 bases, and 18 bases separated the two germline ends. Germline V CDR1 and CDR2: MNHNS, SASEGT.

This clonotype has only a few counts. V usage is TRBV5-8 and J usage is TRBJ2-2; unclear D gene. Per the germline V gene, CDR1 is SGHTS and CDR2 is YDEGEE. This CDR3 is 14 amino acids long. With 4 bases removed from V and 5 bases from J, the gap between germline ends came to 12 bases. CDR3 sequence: CASSTRPGTGELFF. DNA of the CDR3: TGTGCCAGCAGCACCCGACCAGGAACCGGGGAGCTGTTTTTT.

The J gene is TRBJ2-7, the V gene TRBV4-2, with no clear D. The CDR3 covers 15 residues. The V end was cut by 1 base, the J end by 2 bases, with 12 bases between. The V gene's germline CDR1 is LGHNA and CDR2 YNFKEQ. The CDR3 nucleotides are TGTGCCAGCAGCCAAGGGGGAACAACCACCTACGAGCAGTACTTC. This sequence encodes CASSQGGTTTYEQYF.

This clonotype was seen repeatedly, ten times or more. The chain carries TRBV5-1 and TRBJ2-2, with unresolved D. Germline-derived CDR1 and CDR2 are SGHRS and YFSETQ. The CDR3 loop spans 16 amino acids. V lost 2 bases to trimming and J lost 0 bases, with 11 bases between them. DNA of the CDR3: TGCGCCAGCAGCTTTGTGTGGTCCACGAACACCGGGGAGCTGTTTTTT. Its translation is CASSFVWSTNTGELFF.

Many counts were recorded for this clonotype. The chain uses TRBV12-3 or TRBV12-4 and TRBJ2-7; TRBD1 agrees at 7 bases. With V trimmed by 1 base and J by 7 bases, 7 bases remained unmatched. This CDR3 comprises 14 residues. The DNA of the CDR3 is TGTGCCAGCAGTTTAGGGACAGGACCGGTGGAGCAGTACTTC. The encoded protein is CASSLGTGPVEQYF.